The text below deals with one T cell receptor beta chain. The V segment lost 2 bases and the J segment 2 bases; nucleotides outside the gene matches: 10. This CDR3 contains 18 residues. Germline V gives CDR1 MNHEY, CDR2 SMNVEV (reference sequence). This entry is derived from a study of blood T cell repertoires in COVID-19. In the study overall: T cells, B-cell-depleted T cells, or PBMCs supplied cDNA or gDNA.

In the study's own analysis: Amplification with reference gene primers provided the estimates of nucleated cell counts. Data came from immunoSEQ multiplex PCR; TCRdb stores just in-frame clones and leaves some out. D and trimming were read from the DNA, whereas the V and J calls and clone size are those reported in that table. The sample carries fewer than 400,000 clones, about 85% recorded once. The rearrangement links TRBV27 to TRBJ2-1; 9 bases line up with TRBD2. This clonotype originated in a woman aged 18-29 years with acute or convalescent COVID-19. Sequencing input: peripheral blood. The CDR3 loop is CASSLILAGGVAYNEQFF. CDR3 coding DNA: TGTGCCAGCAGTTTAATTTTGGCGGGGGGGGTGGCCTACAATGAGCAGTTCTTC.